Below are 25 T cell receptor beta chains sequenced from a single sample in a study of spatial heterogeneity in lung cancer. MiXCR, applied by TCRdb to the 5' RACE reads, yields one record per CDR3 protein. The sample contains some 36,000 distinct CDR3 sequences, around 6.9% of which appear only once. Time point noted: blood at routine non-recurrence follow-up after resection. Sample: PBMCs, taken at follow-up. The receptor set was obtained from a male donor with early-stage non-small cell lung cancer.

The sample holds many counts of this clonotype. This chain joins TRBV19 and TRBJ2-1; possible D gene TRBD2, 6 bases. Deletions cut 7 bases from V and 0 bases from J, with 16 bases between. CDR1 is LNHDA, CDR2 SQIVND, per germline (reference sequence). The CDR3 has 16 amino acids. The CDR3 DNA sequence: TGTGCCAGTACCGTGGTGGGGGGTTCCTCCTACAATGAGCAGTTCTTC. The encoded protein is CASTVVGGSSYNEQFF. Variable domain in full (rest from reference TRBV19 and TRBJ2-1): DGGITQSPKYLFRKEGQNVTLSCEQNLNHDAMYWYRQDPGQGLRLIYYSQIVNDFQKGDIAEGYSVSREKKESFPLTVTSAQKNPTAFYLCASTVVGGSSYNEQFFGPGTRLTVL.

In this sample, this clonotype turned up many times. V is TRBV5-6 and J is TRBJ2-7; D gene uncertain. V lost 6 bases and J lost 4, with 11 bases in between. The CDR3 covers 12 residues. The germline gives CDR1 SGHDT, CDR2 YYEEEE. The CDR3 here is CASTNGFYEQYF. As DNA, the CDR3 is TGTGCCAGCACCAACGGCTTTTACGAGCAGTACTTC.

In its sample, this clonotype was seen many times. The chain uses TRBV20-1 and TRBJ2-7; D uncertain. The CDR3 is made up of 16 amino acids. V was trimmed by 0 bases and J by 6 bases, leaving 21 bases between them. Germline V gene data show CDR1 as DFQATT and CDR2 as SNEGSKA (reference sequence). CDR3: CSARDLVGQDPVEQYF. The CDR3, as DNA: TGCAGTGCTAGAGATCTCGTCGGGCAGGACCCCGTCGAGCAGTACTTC.

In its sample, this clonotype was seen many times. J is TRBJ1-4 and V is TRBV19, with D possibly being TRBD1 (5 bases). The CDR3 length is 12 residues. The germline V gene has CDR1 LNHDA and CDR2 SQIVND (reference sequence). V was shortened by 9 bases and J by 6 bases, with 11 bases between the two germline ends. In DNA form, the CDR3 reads TGTGCCAGCCGGGACGGTCATGAAAAACTGTTTTTT. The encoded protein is CASRDGHEKLFF.

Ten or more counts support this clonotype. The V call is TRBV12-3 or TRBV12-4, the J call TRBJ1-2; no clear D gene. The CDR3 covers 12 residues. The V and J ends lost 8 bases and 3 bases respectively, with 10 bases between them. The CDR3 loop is CASSPMDYGYTF. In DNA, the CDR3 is TGTGCCAGCTCCCCTATGGACTATGGCTACACCTTC.

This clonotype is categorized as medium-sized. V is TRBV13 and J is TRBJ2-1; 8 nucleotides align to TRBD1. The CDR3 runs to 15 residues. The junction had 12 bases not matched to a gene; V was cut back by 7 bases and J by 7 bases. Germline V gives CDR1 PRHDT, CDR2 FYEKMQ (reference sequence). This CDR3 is CASKIQGARRNEQFF. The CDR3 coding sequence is TGTGCCAGCAAAATTCAGGGGGCCCGAAGGAATGAGCAGTTCTTC.

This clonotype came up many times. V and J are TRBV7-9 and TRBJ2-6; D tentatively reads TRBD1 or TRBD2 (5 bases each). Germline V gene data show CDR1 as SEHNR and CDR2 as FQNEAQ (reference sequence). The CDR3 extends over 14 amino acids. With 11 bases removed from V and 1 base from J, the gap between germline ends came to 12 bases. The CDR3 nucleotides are TGTGCCGCCCAGTGGGGGTCTGGGGCCAACGTCCTGACTTTC. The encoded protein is CAAQWGSGANVLTF. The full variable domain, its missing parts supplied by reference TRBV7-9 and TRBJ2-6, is DTGVSQNPRHKITKRGQNVTFRCDPISEHNRLYWYRQTLGQGPEFLTYFQNEAQLEKSRLLSDRFSAERPKGSFSTLEIQRTEQGDSAMYLCAAQWGSGANVLTFGAGSRLTVL.

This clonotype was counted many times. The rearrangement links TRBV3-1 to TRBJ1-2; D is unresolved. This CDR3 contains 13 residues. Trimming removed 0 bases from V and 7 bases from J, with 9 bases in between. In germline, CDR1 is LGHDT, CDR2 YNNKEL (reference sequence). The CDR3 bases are TGTGCCAGCAGCCAAGATATGGTTTTTGGCTACACCTTC. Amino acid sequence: CASSQDMVFGYTF.

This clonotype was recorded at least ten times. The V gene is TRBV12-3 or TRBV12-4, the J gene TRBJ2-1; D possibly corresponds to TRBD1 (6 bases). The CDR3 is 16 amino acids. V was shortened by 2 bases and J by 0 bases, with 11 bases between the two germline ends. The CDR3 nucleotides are TGTGCCAGCAGTTTAACCGGGACAAGCTCCTACAATGAGCAGTTCTTC. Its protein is CASSLTGTSSYNEQFF.

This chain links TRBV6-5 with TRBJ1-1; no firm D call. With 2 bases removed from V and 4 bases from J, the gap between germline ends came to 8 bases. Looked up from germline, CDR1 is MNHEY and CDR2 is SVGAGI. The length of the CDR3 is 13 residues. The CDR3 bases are TGTGCCAGCAGTTACCCCGGAGGCACTGAAGCTTTCTTT. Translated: CASSYPGGTEAFF.

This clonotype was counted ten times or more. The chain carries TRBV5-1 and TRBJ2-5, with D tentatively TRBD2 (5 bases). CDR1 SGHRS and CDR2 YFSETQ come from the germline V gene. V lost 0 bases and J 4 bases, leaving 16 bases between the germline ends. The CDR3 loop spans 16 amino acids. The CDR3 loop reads CASSLEGSGLGETQYF. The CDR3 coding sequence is TGCGCCAGCAGCTTGGAGGGATCGGGGTTAGGAGAGACCCAGTACTTC.

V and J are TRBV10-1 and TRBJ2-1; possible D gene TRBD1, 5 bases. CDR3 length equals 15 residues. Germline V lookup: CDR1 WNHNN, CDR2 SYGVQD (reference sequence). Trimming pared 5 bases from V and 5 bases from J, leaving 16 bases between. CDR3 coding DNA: TGCGCCAGCAGTCCCCTATTGCAGGGTCACAATGAGCAGTTCTTC. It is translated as CASSPLLQGHNEQFF.

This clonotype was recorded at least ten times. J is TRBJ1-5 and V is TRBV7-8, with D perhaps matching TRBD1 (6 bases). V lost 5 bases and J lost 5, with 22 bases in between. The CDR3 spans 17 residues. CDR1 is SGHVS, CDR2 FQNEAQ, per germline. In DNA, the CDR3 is TGTGCCAGCAGCCTGGGACGGGGGGCGGTTGTATATCAGCCCCAGCATTTT. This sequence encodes CASSLGRGAVVYQPQHF.

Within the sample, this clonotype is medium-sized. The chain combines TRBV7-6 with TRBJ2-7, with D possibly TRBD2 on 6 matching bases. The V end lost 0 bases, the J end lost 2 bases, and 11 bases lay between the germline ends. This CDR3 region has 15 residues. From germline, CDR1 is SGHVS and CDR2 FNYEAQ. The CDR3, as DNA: TGTGCCAGCAGCTTAGCGGGGGGTAATACCTACGAGCAGTACTTC. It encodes CASSLAGGNTYEQYF.

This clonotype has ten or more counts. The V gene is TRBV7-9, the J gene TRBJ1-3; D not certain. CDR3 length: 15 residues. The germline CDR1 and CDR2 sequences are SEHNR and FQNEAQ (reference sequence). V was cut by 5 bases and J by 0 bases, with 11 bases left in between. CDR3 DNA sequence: TGTGCCAGCAGCCCCAGAGGTAACTCTGGAAACACCATATATTTT. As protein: CASSPRGNSGNTIYF.

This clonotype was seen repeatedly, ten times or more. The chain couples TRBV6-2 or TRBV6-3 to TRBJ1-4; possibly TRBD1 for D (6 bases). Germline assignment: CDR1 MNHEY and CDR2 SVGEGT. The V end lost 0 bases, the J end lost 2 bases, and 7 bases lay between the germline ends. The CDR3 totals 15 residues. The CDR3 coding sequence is TGTGCCAGCAGTTACTCCGGACAGACTAATGAAAAACTGTTTTTT. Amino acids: CASSYSGQTNEKLFF.

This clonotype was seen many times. The CDR3 coding sequence is TGCAGTGCTAGAGATCCAAAACAGGGGGAGAATGAGCAGTTCTTC. This codes for CSARDPKQGENEQFF. The J gene is TRBJ2-1, the V gene TRBV20-1; 8 bases match TRBD1. J was trimmed by 7 bases and V by 0 bases; bases with no gene match: 8. CDR3 size: 15 residues. Germline CDR1 is DFQATT and CDR2 is SNEGSKA (reference sequence).

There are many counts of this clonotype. CDR3 sequence (DNA): TGTGCCACCAGTGATTTGCCCGCCTCCGCGGGACAGGGTCAATACCGGGAGCTGTTTTTT. It encodes CATSDLPASAGQGQYRELFF. This chain connects TRBV24-1 to TRBJ2-2; 9 nucleotides align to TRBD1. Trimming cost V 0 bases and J 9 bases; bases outside gene matches: 19. From germline, CDR1 is KGHDR and CDR2 SFDVKD. This CDR3 spans 20 amino acids.

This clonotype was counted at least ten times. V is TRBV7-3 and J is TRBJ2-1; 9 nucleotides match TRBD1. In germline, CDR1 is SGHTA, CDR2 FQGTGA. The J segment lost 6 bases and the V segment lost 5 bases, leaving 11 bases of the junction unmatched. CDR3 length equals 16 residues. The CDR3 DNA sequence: TGTGCCAGCAGCGCCGACCGGGACAGGGAGATCAATGAGCAGTTCTTC. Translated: CASSADRDREINEQFF.

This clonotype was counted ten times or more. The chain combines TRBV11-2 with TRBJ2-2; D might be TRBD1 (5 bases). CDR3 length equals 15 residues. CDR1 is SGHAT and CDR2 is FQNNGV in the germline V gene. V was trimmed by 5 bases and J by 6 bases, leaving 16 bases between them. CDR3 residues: CASSPDQGRAGELFF. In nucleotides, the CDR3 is TGTGCCAGCAGCCCAGACCAGGGTCGGGCCGGGGAGCTGTTTTTT.

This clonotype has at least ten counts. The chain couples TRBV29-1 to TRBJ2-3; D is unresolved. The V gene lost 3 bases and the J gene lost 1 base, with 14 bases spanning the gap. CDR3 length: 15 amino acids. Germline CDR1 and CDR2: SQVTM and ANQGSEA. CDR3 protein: CSVDRQVLGTDTQYF. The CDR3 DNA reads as TGCAGCGTTGATCGTCAGGTATTGGGCACAGATACGCAGTATTTT.

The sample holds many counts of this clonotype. CDR3 sequence reads: CASSSQGPETQYF. DNA for the CDR3: TGTGCCAGCAGTTCCCAGGGCCCAGAGACCCAGTACTTC. The chain is built from TRBV27 and TRBJ2-5; the D gene is possibly TRBD1 (5 bases). The CDR3 totals 13 residues. Germline V gene lookup returns CDR1 MNHEY and CDR2 SMNVEV (reference sequence). Trimming shortened V by 4 bases and J by 4 bases, and 10 bases separated the two germline ends.

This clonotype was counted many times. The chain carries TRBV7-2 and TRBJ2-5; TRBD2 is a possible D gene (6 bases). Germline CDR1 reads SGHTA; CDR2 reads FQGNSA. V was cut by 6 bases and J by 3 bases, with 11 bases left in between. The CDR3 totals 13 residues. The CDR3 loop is CASRTGLKETQYF. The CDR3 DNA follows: TGTGCCAGCAGAACGGGACTCAAAGAGACCCAGTACTTC.

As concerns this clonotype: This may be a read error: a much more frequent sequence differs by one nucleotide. DNA of the CDR3: TGTGCCAGCATCCCTACAGGGGGCTCCTACGAGCAGTACTTC. Translation: CASIPTGGSYEQYF. V is TRBV3-1 and J is TRBJ2-7, with 8 nucleotides matching TRBD1. V gave up 7 bases and J gave up 0 bases; unmatched junction bases: 5. CDR3 length: 14 residues. Per germline, CDR1 LGHDT and CDR2 YNNKEL (reference sequence).

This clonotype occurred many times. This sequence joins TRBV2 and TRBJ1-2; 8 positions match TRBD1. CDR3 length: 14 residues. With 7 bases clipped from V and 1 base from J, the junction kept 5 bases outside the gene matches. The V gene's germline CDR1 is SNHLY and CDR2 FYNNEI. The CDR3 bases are TGTGCCAGCAACGGACAGGGTAATAACTATGGCTACACCTTC. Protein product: CASNGQGNNYGYTF.